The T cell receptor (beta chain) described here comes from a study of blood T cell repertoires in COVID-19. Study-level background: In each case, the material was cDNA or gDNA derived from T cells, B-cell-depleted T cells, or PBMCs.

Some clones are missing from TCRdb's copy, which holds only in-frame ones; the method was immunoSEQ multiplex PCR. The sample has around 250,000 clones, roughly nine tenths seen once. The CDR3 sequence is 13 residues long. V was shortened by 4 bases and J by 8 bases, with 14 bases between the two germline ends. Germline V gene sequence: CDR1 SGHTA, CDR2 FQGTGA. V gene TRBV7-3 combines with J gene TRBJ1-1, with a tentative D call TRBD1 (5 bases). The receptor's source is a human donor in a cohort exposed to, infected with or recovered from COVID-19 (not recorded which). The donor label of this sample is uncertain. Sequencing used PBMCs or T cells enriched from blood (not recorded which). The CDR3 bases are TGTGCCAGCAGCTATAGGCCCCGGACAGAAGCTTTCTTT. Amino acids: CASSYRPRTEAFF.